What follows describes a single TCR beta chain. What it binds is not known. For the unsorted libraries, 2 million PBMCs stored at -80 C served as input. The sample originates from a study of neurological immune-mediated disorders. Study results and caveats: No sharing of CDR3 amino acid sequences was observed among expanded clones across subjects, suggesting private repertoires in all groups.

This CDR3 has 12 amino acids. V was trimmed by 0 bases and J by 4 bases, leaving 4 bases between them. The germline V gene has CDR1 SGDLS and CDR2 YYNGEE. The cDNA was produced through 5'RACE with 10-nucleotide random UMIs. One entry per CDR3 protein, called by TCRdb with MiXCR from the 5' RACE reads. The data contain approximately 59,000 distinct CDR3 sequences, roughly 5% of them singletons. The chain is built from TRBV9 and TRBJ1-1; the D is unclear. The sample was PBMCs. The source of this sequence is a human donor with multiple sclerosis. The donor label of this sample is uncertain. CDR3 DNA: TGTGCCAGCAGCGTAGACGGCACTGAAGCTTTCTTT. Encoded protein: CASSVDGTEAFF.